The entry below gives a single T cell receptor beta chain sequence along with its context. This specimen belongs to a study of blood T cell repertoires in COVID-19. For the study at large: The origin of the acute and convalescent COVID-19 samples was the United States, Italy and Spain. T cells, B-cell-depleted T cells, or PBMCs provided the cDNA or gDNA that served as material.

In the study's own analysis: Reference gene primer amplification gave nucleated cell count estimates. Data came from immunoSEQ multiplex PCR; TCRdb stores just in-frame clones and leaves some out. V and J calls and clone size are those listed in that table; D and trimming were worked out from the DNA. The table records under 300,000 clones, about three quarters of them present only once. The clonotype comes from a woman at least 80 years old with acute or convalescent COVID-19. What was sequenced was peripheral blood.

As DNA, the CDR3 is TGTGCCAGCAGTAGTGAGGGTAGCAATCAGCCCCAGCATTTT. As protein: CASSSEGSNQPQHF. The chain couples TRBV2 to TRBJ1-5; D gene unclear. Germline CDR1 SNHLY, CDR2 FYNNEI. Trimming stripped 5 bases from V and 0 bases from J, with 8 bases between. The CDR3 contains 14 residues.